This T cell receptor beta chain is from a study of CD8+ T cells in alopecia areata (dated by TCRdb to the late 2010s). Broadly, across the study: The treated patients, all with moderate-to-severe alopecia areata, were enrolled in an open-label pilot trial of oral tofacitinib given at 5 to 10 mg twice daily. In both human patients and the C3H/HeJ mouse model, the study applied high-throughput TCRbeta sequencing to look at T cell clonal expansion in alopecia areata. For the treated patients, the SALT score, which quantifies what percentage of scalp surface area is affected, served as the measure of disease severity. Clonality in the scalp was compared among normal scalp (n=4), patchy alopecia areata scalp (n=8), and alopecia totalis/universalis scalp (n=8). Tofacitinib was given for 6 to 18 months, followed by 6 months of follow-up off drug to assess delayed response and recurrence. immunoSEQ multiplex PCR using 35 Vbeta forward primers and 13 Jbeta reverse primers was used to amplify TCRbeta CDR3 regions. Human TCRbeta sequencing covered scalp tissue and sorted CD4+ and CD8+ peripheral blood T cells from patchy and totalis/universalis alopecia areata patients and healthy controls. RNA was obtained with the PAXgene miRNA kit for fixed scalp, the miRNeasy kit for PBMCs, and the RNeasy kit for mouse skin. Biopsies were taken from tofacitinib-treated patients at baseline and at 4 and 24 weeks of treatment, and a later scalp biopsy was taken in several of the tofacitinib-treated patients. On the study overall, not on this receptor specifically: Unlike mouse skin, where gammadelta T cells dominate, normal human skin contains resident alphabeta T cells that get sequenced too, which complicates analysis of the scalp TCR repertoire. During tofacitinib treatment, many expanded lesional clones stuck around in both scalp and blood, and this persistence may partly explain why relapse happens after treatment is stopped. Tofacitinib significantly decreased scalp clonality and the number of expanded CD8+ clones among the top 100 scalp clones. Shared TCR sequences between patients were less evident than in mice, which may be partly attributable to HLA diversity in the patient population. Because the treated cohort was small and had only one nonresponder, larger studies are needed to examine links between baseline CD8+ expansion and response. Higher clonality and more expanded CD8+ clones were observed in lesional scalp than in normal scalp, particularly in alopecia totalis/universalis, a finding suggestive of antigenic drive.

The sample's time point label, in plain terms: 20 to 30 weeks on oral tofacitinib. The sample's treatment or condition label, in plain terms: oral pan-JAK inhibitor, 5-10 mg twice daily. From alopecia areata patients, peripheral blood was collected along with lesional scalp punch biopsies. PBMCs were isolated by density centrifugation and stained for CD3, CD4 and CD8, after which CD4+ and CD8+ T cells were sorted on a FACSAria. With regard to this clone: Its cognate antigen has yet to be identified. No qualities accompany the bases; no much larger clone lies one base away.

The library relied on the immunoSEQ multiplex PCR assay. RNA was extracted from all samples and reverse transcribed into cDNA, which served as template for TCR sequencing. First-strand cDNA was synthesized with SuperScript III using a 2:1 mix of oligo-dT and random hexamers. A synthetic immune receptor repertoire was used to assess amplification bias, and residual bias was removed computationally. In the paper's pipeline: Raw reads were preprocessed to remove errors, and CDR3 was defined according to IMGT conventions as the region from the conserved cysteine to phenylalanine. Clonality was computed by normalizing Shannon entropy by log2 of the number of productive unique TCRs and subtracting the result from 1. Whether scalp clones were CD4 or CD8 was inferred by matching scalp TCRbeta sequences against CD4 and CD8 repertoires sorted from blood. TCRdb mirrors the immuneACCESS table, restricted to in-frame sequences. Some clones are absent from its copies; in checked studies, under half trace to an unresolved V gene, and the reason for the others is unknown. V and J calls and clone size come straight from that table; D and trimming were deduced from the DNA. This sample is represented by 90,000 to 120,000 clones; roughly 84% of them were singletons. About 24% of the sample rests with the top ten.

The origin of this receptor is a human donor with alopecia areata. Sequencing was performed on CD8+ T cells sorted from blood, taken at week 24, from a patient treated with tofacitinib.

The sequence in DNA is TGTGCTAGTGGTCACGGACAGGGGGCGTCGGATACGCAGTATTTT. Protein translation: CASGHGQGASDTQYF. The chain uses TRBV12-5 and TRBJ2-3; TRBD1 matches 11 bases in the middle. In the germline V gene, CDR1 corresponds to LGHNT and CDR2 to FRNRAP. Trimming leaves V shorter by 5 bases and J shorter by 6 bases, with the junction holding 7 bases beyond the gene matches. The CDR3 runs 15 residues from the cysteine to the phenylalanine. The retained sequence is limited to the CDR3, 45 bases, with the frame set at the first base.